This T cell receptor (beta chain) derives from a study of cytotoxic CD8 clonotypes in ibrutinib-treated CLL listed by TCRdb under 2021. Context from the whole study: The cohort had some eleven relapsed/refractory and 15 treatment-naive patients; some 17 were IGHV unmutated. Longitudinal samples were obtainable from 26 of the 86 participants in the trial. Every sample from remission and from progressive disease was obtained while the patients were still on ibrutinib. Cryopreserved peripheral blood mononuclear cells were obtained before treatment, at response, and at either sustained remission or disease progression. Partial responses were observed in around 25 patients and complete responses in 2; after a median follow-up of 68 months, remission was maintained in 14 patients and progression was observed in about twelve. Samples at response were collected after a median of about 13 months of treatment, with a range of about 6 to 36 months. An average of around 250,000 productive templates and 80,000 to 100,000 productive rearrangements was obtained per sample. Study-wide conclusions, independent of this receptor: Public clonotypes were rare and either shrank or stayed stable during treatment, and the rise in clonality at ibrutinib response reflected expansion of private clonotypes. An increase in clonality was observed at ibrutinib response, with clonality remaining stable during sustained remission and falling back toward baseline at progression. At baseline, clonality was higher than in age-matched healthy donors and showed a strong correlation with circulating CD8+ T-cell counts. Lymph node repertoires were not examined, and the timing of sampling was not matched between patients in sustained remission and those whose disease progressed.

A MiSeq instrument was used for deep resolution sequencing, which targeted depths ranging from 1 in 1 million up to 1 in 200,000 T cells, with coverage averaging 10x for each clonotype. TCR beta libraries were generated with the immunoSEQ hsTCRB Kit. In the authors' own workflow: ImmunoSEQ Data Assistant and ImmunoSEQ Analyzer were used for data analysis, and V, D and J genes were assigned according to IMGT definitions. Clonality, with values ranging from 0 to 1, was calculated as one minus the normalized Shannon entropy of productive rearrangement frequencies. Only overrepresented clonotypes making up at least 0.05% of each patient's repertoire were included in the public clonotype analysis. About a dozen repertoires from age-matched healthy donors, obtained from immuneACCESS, served as clonality controls. TCRdb took this table from immuneACCESS and kept in-frame rearrangements with V and J called. Such tables lack part of the clones; where checked against another copy, unresolved V genes explain under half of the gap, and the rest is unexplained. From that table come the V and J calls and clone size; the DNA was used to work out D and trimming. The sample table records around 200,000 clones; roughly 65% of these occur just once. The ten top clones hold roughly 5.9% of the sample.

Regarding this clone: Its antigen remains unidentified. Per-base quality was not reported, and no clone a single base away is much larger than it.

The time point label corresponds to: about 11 months on ibrutinib. For TCR beta library preparation, roughly 2.2 micrograms of genomic DNA were isolated from cryopreserved PBMCs. Longitudinal blood samples from CLL patients on ibrutinib monotherapy underwent high-throughput TCR beta sequencing. The patients were enrolled in a single-center, open-label phase 2 trial of ibrutinib monotherapy. CDR3 length: 16 amino acids, cysteine to phenylalanine. Of all the DNA, just the CDR3 is kept, 48 bases in frame from base 1. CDR1 SQVTM and CDR2 ANQGSEA are derived from the germline V gene. Relative to germline, V is 0 bases shorter and J is 0 bases shorter, with 13 bases between their ends.

Here the sequenced sample was PBMCs, taken after 12 months of ibrutinib treatment. The source of this sequence is a human donor with chronic lymphocytic leukemia. This chain joins TRBV29-1 to TRBJ2-3; the D segment cannot be called with confidence. The DNA reads as follows: TGCAGCGTTGAAGATGTGGCCCTCGCTAGCACAGATACGCAGTATTTT. It translates to CSVEDVALASTDTQYF.